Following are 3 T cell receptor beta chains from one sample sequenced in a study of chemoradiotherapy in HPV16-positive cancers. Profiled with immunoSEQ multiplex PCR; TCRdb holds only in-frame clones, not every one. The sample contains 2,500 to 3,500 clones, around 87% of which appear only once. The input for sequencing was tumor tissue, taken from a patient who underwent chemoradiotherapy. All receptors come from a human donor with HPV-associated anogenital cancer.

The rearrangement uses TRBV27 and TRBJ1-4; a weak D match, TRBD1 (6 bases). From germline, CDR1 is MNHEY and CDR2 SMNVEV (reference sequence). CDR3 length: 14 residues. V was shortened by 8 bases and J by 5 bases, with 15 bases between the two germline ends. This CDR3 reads CASGQQGLNEKLFF. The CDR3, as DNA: TGTGCCAGCGGCCAACAGGGCTTAAATGAAAAACTGTTTTTT.

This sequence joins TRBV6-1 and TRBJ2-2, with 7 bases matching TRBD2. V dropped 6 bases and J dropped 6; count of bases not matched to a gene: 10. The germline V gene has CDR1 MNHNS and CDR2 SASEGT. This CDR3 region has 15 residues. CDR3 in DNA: TGTGCCAGCAGCCCATGGGGGGGATATTCCGGGGAGCTGTTTTTT. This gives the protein CASSPWGGYSGELFF.

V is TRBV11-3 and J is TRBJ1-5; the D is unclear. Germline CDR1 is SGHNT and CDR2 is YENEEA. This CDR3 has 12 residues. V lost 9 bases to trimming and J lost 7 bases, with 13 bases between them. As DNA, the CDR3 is TGTGCCAGGCAGCCGGTCGCGCAGCCCCAGCATTTT. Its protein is CARQPVAQPQHF.